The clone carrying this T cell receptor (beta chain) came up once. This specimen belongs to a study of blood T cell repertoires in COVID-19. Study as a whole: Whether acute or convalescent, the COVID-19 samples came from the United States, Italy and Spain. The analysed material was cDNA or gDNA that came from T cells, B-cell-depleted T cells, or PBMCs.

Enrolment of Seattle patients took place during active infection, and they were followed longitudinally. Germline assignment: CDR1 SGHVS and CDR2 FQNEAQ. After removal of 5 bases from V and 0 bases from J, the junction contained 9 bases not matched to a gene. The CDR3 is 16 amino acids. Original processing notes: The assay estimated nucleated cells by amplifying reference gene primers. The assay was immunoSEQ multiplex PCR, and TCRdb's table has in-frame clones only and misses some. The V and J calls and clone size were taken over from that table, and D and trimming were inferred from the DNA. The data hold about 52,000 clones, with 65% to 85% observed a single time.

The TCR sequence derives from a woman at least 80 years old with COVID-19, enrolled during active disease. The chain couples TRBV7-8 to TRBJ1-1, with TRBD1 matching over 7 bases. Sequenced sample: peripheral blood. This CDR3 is CASSPARGLVNTEAFF. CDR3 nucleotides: TGTGCCAGCAGCCCGGCTAGGGGGCTCGTGAACACTGAAGCTTTCTTT.